What follows are 20 T cell receptor beta chains derived from one specimen sequenced in a study of blood T cell repertoires in COVID-19. TCRdb's table, derived via immunoSEQ multiplex PCR, lists solely in-frame clones and lacks some. The sample comprises around 340,000 clones, 65% to 90% of which are singletons, and roughly 7.2% rests with the top ten. Sequencing used peripheral blood. All receptors derive from a woman aged 55-75 years with COVID-19, enrolled during active disease.

V gene TRBV9 combines with J gene TRBJ2-6, with a possible D match to TRBD1 (6 bases). Germline CDR1 and CDR2: SGDLS and YYNGEE. Trimming removed 5 bases from V and 0 bases from J, with 15 bases in between. The CDR3 is 17 amino acids. The CDR3 DNA sequence: TGTGCCAGCAGTCAGCAGACAGGTAACTCTGGGGCCAACGTCCTGACTTTC. Translated: CASSQQTGNSGANVLTF.

V usage is TRBV6-5 and J usage is TRBJ1-1; no clear D gene. CDR1 is MNHEY and CDR2 is SVGAGI in the germline V gene. Between the trimmed V and J ends, which lost 2 bases and 4 bases, there was a span of 8 bases. The CDR3 is 13 residues long. The CDR3, as DNA: TGTGCCAGCAGTTACGAGAGAAGCACTGAAGCTTTCTTT. Protein: CASSYERSTEAFF.

This clone came up many times. As DNA, the CDR3 is TGTGCCAGCAGTCAAACCGGGACAGCTATGACCTATGGCTACACCTTC. Amino acids: CASSQTGTAMTYGYTF. The V and J genes are TRBV3-1 (or the pseudogene TRBV3-2) and TRBJ1-2; TRBD1 matches 7 bases. Per the germline V gene, CDR1 is LGHDT and CDR2 is YNNKEL (reference sequence). V trimming: 6 bases; J trimming: 4 bases; junction bases outside the gene matches: 14. The CDR3 extends over 16 amino acids.

This clone came up once. The chain uses TRBV21-1 and TRBJ2-5; TRBD2 is the table's D call, not checked against the DNA. TRBV21-1 is a documented pseudogene. This CDR3 has 16 residues. The CDR3 DNA reads TGTGCCAGCAGCAAAGGTGGAGCGGGGGGACCGGAGACCCAGTACTTC. Amino acids: CASSKGGAGGPETQYF.

The genes are TRBV5-5 and TRBJ2-7, with D perhaps TRBD1 (5 bases). The CDR3 runs to 14 residues. Trimming removed 4 bases at V and 2 bases at J, with 13 bases between. Per germline, CDR1 SGHKS and CDR2 YYEKEE (reference sequence). CDR3 bases: TGTGCCAGCAGCGACAGCTTGACCCCCTACGAGCAGTACTTC. Protein: CASSDSLTPYEQYF.

The chain employs TRBV9 and TRBJ2-3, with 9 bases matching TRBD2. From germline, CDR1 is SGDLS and CDR2 YYNGEE. V lost 4 bases, J lost 9 bases, and 12 bases stayed unmatched. This CDR3 comprises 15 residues. The CDR3 nucleotides are TGTGCCAGCAGCCGAGAGGGCGGGGGGGCCCAGACGCAGTATTTT. It codes for CASSREGGGAQTQYF.

The sample holds many counts of this clone. The chain couples TRBV3-1 (or the pseudogene TRBV3-2) to TRBJ2-7, with D possibly matching TRBD2 (5 bases). This CDR3 is built from 14 residues. V was pared by 2 bases and J by 3 bases, with 11 bases between. CDR1 is LGHDT and CDR2 is YNNKEL in the germline V gene (reference sequence). The CDR3 nucleotides are TGTGCCAGCAGCCAAACTCCGGGGAGCTACGAGCAGTACTTC. It encodes CASSQTPGSYEQYF.

This chain joins TRBV9 and TRBJ1-2; possibly TRBD1 for D (5 bases). Trimming pared 0 bases from V and 4 bases from J, leaving 10 bases between. This CDR3 region has 14 residues. Germline V gene sequence: CDR1 SGDLS, CDR2 YYNGEE. The CDR3 region is CASSVGQHSYGYTF. CDR3 nucleotide sequence: TGTGCCAGCAGCGTAGGACAGCACAGCTATGGCTACACCTTC. The full variable domain, with the rest looked up from reference TRBV9 and TRBJ1-2, is DSGVTQTPKHLITATGQRVTLRCSPRSGDLSVYWYQQSLDQGLQFLIQYYNGEERAKGNILERFSAQQFPDLHSELNLSSLELGDSALYFCASSVGQHSYGYTFGSGTRLTVV.

This chain connects TRBV6-2 or TRBV6-3 to TRBJ1-2, with D hard to call. The CDR3 has 15 residues. The germline gives CDR1 MNHEY, CDR2 SVGEGT. Between the trimmed V and J ends, which lost 5 bases and 1 base, there was a span of 14 bases. The CDR3 region is CASSKPTRDNYGYTF. CDR3 DNA: TGTGCCAGCAGTAAACCGACACGGGATAACTATGGCTACACCTTC.

The sample holds a few counts of this clone. This chain links TRBV5-1 with TRBJ2-5; 13 bases are shared with TRBD2. The CDR3 length is 16 residues. Trimming at V came to 2 bases and at J to 1 base, leaving 2 bases not matched to a gene. Germline CDR1 SGHRS, CDR2 YFSETQ. CDR3 sequence reads: CASSFGTSGAQETQYF. DNA of the CDR3: TGCGCCAGCAGCTTTGGGACTAGCGGGGCCCAAGAGACCCAGTACTTC.

This clone was found once. The V and J genes are TRBV12-5 and TRBJ1-2, with TRBD1 matching 7 bases. From germline, CDR1 is LGHNT and CDR2 FRNRAP. This CDR3 region has 16 residues. With V trimmed by 0 bases and J by 3 bases, 7 bases remained unmatched. CDR3 sequence (DNA): TGTGCTAGTGGTTTGGTAATCGACAGGGTGGACTATGGCTACACCTTC. Its protein is CASGLVIDRVDYGYTF. The entire variable domain, with the rest obtained from reference TRBV12-5 and TRBJ1-2, is as follows: DARVTQTPRHKVTEMGQEVTMRCQPILGHNTVFWYRQTMMQGLELLAYFRNRAPLDDSGMPKDRFSAEMPDATLATLKIQPSEPRDSAVYFCASGLVIDRVDYGYTFGSGTRLTVV.

J is TRBJ1-5 and V is TRBV2; no clear D. Germline CDR1 and CDR2: SNHLY and FYNNEI. The ends were cut back, 4 bases at V and 5 bases at J, with 15 bases in the middle. The CDR3 length is 15 residues. CDR3 amino acids: CASSGTGSIYQPQHF. The CDR3 DNA is TGTGCCAGCAGTGGTACCGGGTCGATCTATCAGCCCCAGCATTTT.

The chain employs TRBV15 and TRBJ2-5, with 7 bases lining up with TRBD1. The CDR3 spans 15 residues. The germline CDR1 and CDR2 sequences are LNHNV and YYDKDF (reference sequence). J gave up 5 bases and V 0 bases, and 6 bases lay outside the gene matches. The CDR3 region has the DNA TGTGCCACCAGCAGAGATAGGCGCAGGGGGGAGACCCAGTACTTC. The encoded protein is CATSRDRRRGETQYF.

Worth noting for this clone: This may be a read error: a much more frequent sequence differs by one nucleotide. The rearrangement joins TRBV7-2 to TRBJ1-2; perhaps TRBD1 as D (6 bases). CDR1 is SGHTA, CDR2 FQGNSA, per germline. V was shortened by 7 bases and J by 8 bases, with 17 bases between the two germline ends. This CDR3 has 13 residues. The CDR3 DNA follows: TGTGCCAGCAACTTGGGGGGGGCGCAGGGCTACACCTTC. Protein: CASNLGGAQGYTF.

The chain combines TRBV19 with TRBJ2-3; 7 bases match TRBD2. Germline assignment: CDR1 LNHDA and CDR2 SQIVND (reference sequence). The CDR3 totals 16 residues. The V and J ends lost 0 bases and 1 base, in that order; junction bases with no gene match: 4. CDR3 nucleotides: TGTGCCAGTAGTATAGATGGGGGGGTGGGCACAGATACGCAGTATTTT. This translates into CASSIDGGVGTDTQYF.

V usage is TRBV7-9 and J usage is TRBJ1-2; 9 bases line up with TRBD1. Germline V gene data show CDR1 as SEHNR and CDR2 as FQNEAQ (reference sequence). J gave up 6 bases and V 5 bases, and 10 bases lay outside the gene matches. The CDR3 length is 15 residues. For the CDR3, the DNA is TGTGCCAGCAGCAAAACCTACAGGGGGCGTGATGGCTACACCTTC. Its protein product is CASSKTYRGRDGYTF. The whole variable domain, remainder taken from reference TRBV7-9 and TRBJ1-2, is DTGVSQNPRHKITKRGQNVTFRCDPISEHNRLYWYRQTLGQGPEFLTYFQNEAQLEKSRLLSDRFSAERPKGSFSTLEIQRTEQGDSAMYLCASSKTYRGRDGYTFGSGTRLTVV.

The chain links TRBV30 to TRBJ2-7, with 11 bases lining up with TRBD1. There are 15 residues in the CDR3. Trimming took 4 bases from V and 3 from J; bases not matched to a gene: 8. Per the germline V gene, CDR1 is GTSNPN and CDR2 is SVGIG (reference sequence). In DNA form, the CDR3 reads TGTGCCTGGATTACCCGGGACAGGGGGGACTACGAGCAGTACTTC. The encoded protein is CAWITRDRGDYEQYF.

This sequence joins TRBV18 and TRBJ2-2; TRBD1 might be the D (8 bases). The CDR3 has 15 amino acids. Germline lookup yields CDR1 KGHSH and CDR2 LQKENI. V lost 6 bases, J lost 3 bases, and 14 bases lay in between. The CDR3: CASSRTGRDTGELFF. The CDR3 region has the DNA TGTGCCAGCTCCCGGACAGGGAGGGACACCGGGGAGCTGTTTTTT.

The CDR3 region has the DNA TGTGCCAGCAGCGTAGCTTCCGTCAATGAGCAGTTCTTC. This codes for CASSVASVNEQFF. The chain combines TRBV9 with TRBJ2-1; D remains ambiguous. This CDR3 region has 13 residues. The V end was cut by 0 bases, the J end by 6 bases, with 7 bases between. Germline CDR1 is SGDLS and CDR2 is YYNGEE.

The chain links TRBV7-9 to TRBJ2-3; 8 bases align to TRBD2. The V segment lost 6 bases and the J segment 6 bases; nucleotides outside the gene matches: 5. The germline V gene encodes CDR1 SEHNR and CDR2 FQNEAQ (reference sequence). This CDR3 contains 13 residues. CDR3 nucleotides: TGTGCCAGCAGGCCAGCGGGGGTTGATACGCAGTATTTT. The encoded protein is CASRPAGVDTQYF.